The rows below give T cell receptor beta chains drawn from one sample of a study of CD4+ T cells in melanoma. Libraries were prepared by immunoSEQ multiplex PCR; TCRdb keeps only in-frame clonotypes and omits some of them. The table has approximately 110,000 clones, approximately 90% seen once. The sample was peripheral blood. The receptors were gathered from a human donor with melanoma. The CDR3 runs from the conserved cysteine through the conserved F or W. The D gene is left open where the match is weak. A clone size is listed for some rows: how often the clone was seen (once, few, many), or a class if it is expanded.

v_gene: TRBV6-5; d_gene: -; abundance: -; j_gene: TRBJ2-3; CDR3aa: CASSEWTAAQYF; CDR3nt: TGTGCCAGCAGTGAGTGGACAGCAGCGCAGTATTTT
v_gene: TRBV6-6; d_gene: -; abundance: -; j_gene: TRBJ2-7; CDR3aa: CASSYSSGQPVEQYF; CDR3nt: TGTGCCAGCAGTTACTCCTCCGGACAACCCGTGGAGCAGTACTTC
v_gene: TRBV5-4; d_gene: -; abundance: -; j_gene: TRBJ2-5; CDR3aa: CASSQGWETQYF; CDR3nt: TGTGCCAGCAGCCAAGGGTGGGAGACCCAGTACTTC
v_gene: TRBV7-3; d_gene: -; abundance: -; j_gene: TRBJ2-6; CDR3aa: CASRNLGSGANVLTF; CDR3nt: TGTGCCAGCAGGAATTTAGGCTCTGGGGCCAACGTTCTGACTTTC
v_gene: TRBV27; d_gene: TRBD1; abundance: -; j_gene: TRBJ1-6; CDR3aa: CASSLQGAGNSPLHF; CDR3nt: TGTGCCAGCAGTTTACAGGGGGCCGGTAATTCACCCCTCCACTTT
v_gene: TRBV6-1; d_gene: TRBD2; abundance: -; j_gene: TRBJ2-1; CDR3aa: CASSFGGGVSEQFF; CDR3nt: TGTGCCAGCAGCTTCGGGGGGGGCGTATCTGAGCAGTTCTTC
v_gene: TRBV5-5; d_gene: -; abundance: -; j_gene: TRBJ2-7; CDR3aa: CASSLGFSYEQYF; CDR3nt: TGTGCCAGCAGCTTGGGGTTCTCCTACGAGCAGTACTTC
v_gene: TRBV11-1; d_gene: TRBD1; abundance: -; j_gene: TRBJ2-7; CDR3aa: CASSGRDRGLEQYF; CDR3nt: TGTGCCAGCAGCGGCAGGGACAGGGGCCTCGAGCAGTACTTC
v_gene: TRBV11-3; d_gene: TRBD1; abundance: -; j_gene: TRBJ1-5; CDR3aa: CASSLRDRSLYSNQPQHF; CDR3nt: TGTGCCAGCAGCTTAAGGGACAGATCCCTCTATAGCAATCAGCCCCAGCATTTT
v_gene: TRBV28; d_gene: -; abundance: -; j_gene: TRBJ1-1; CDR3aa: CASSGGTVEAFF; CDR3nt: TGTGCCAGCAGCGGCGGGACCGTCGAAGCTTTCTTT
v_gene: TRBV9; d_gene: -; abundance: once; j_gene: TRBJ1-4; CDR3aa: CASSEYDRINEKLFF; CDR3nt: TGTGCCAGCAGCGAATACGACAGGATAAATGAAAAACTGTTTTTT
v_gene: TRBV2; d_gene: TRBD1; abundance: once; j_gene: TRBJ2-5; CDR3aa: CASSPLTGGMETQYF; CDR3nt: TGTGCCAGCAGTCCCTTGACAGGGGGCATGGAGACCCAGTACTTC
v_gene: TRBV5-1; d_gene: TRBD2; abundance: -; j_gene: TRBJ2-1; CDR3aa: CASSLAGGTYNNEQFF; CDR3nt: TGCGCCAGCAGCTTGGCGGGGGGGACGTACAACAATGAGCAGTTCTTC
v_gene: TRBV4-2; d_gene: -; abundance: few; j_gene: TRBJ2-7; CDR3aa: CASSQANGDFYEQYF; CDR3nt: TGTGCCAGCAGCCAAGCGAACGGAGATTTCTACGAGCAGTACTTC
v_gene: TRBV7-6; d_gene: -; abundance: -; j_gene: TRBJ2-2; CDR3aa: CASSSLLGGRLVTGELFF; CDR3nt: TGTGCCAGCAGCTCCCTTCTGGGGGGGCGCCTGGTCACCGGGGAGCTGTTTTTT
v_gene: TRBV10-3; d_gene: TRBD2; abundance: -; j_gene: TRBJ2-7; CDR3aa: CAIRASGSSYEQYF; CDR3nt: TGTGCCATCAGAGCTAGCGGGAGTTCATACGAGCAGTACTTC
v_gene: TRBV28; d_gene: TRBD1; abundance: -; j_gene: TRBJ2-6; CDR3aa: CARGPTTGVGANVLTF; CDR3nt: TGTGCCAGAGGGCCGACGACAGGGGTAGGGGCCAACGTCCTGACTTTC
v_gene: TRBV7-6; d_gene: -; abundance: -; j_gene: TRBJ2-5; CDR3aa: CASGGTGKQETQYF; CDR3nt: TGTGCCAGCGGTGGAACAGGGAAGCAAGAGACCCAGTACTTC
v_gene: TRBV7-9; d_gene: -; abundance: -; j_gene: TRBJ2-7; CDR3aa: CASSPGAGREQYF; CDR3nt: TGTGCCAGCAGCCCCGGCGCGGGGAGGGAGCAGTACTTC
v_gene: TRBV27; d_gene: TRBD2; abundance: -; j_gene: TRBJ2-7; CDR3aa: CASSLWEGVTYEQYF; CDR3nt: TGTGCCAGCAGTTTATGGGAGGGAGTAACCTACGAGCAGTACTTC
v_gene: TRBV5-4; d_gene: -; abundance: -; j_gene: TRBJ1-1; CDR3aa: CASSLGAPGSNTEAFF; CDR3nt: TGTGCCAGCAGCTTGGGAGCTCCGGGGTCGAACACTGAAGCTTTCTTT
v_gene: TRBV2; d_gene: -; abundance: once; j_gene: TRBJ2-5; CDR3aa: CASSPTSAGPRAETQYF; CDR3nt: TGTGCCAGCAGTCCCACATCCGCGGGACCTAGGGCAGAGACCCAGTACTTC
v_gene: TRBV5-1; d_gene: -; abundance: -; j_gene: TRBJ2-7; CDR3aa: CASGSVGGEQYF; CDR3nt: TGCGCCAGCGGATCCGTTGGCGGCGAGCAGTACTTC
v_gene: TRBV9; d_gene: TRBD2; abundance: -; j_gene: TRBJ2-1; CDR3aa: CASSPGLAGGNEQFF; CDR3nt: TGTGCCAGCAGCCCCGGACTAGCGGGAGGAAATGAGCAGTTCTTC
v_gene: TRBV29-1; d_gene: -; abundance: -; j_gene: TRBJ2-2; CDR3aa: CSVDAGNGGELFF; CDR3nt: TGCAGCGTTGATGCAGGGAACGGCGGGGAGCTGTTTTTT
v_gene: TRBV9; d_gene: TRBD1; abundance: -; j_gene: TRBJ1-1; CDR3aa: CASSAGTGVGTEAFF; CDR3nt: TGTGCCAGCAGCGCCGGGACAGGGGTTGGCACTGAAGCTTTCTTT
v_gene: TRBV7-2; d_gene: -; abundance: -; j_gene: TRBJ2-7; CDR3aa: CASSLDHSSYEQYF; CDR3nt: TGTGCCAGCAGCTTAGACCACAGCTCCTACGAGCAGTACTTC
v_gene: TRBV18; d_gene: -; abundance: -; j_gene: TRBJ1-2; CDR3aa: CASSPSRPGYGYTF; CDR3nt: TGTGCCAGCTCACCCTCTCGGCCGGGCTATGGCTACACCTTC
v_gene: TRBV30; d_gene: TRBD2; abundance: once; j_gene: TRBJ2-5; CDR3aa: CAWRTSGGETLYF; CDR3nt: TGTGCCTGGAGGACTAGCGGGGGAGAGACCCTGTACTTC
v_gene: TRBV29-1; d_gene: TRBD1; abundance: -; j_gene: TRBJ2-1; CDR3aa: CSVADRGFNEQFF; CDR3nt: TGCAGCGTAGCTGACAGGGGTTTCAATGAGCAGTTCTTC
v_gene: TRBV28; d_gene: TRBD1; abundance: once; j_gene: TRBJ2-7; CDR3aa: CASSFFGTGRSYEQYF; CDR3nt: TGTGCCAGCAGTTTTTTTGGGACAGGGCGATCCTACGAGCAGTACTTC
v_gene: TRBV5-1; d_gene: -; abundance: -; j_gene: TRBJ2-7; CDR3aa: CASSSRGTEQYF; CDR3nt: TGCGCCAGCAGCTCCCGGGGCACCGAGCAGTACTTC
v_gene: TRBV7-3; d_gene: TRBD1; abundance: -; j_gene: TRBJ2-7; CDR3aa: CASSPRQGGSEQYF; CDR3nt: TGTGCCAGCAGCCCCCGACAGGGTGGTTCCGAGCAGTACTTC
v_gene: TRBV6-5; d_gene: TRBD2; abundance: -; j_gene: TRBJ2-7; CDR3aa: CASSRTSGDSYEQYF; CDR3nt: TGTGCCAGCAGCCGGACTAGCGGAGACTCCTACGAGCAGTACTTC
v_gene: TRBV7-6; d_gene: -; abundance: once; j_gene: TRBJ2-7; CDR3aa: CASSPRQVNEQYF; CDR3nt: TGTGCCAGCAGCCCTCGACAGGTGAACGAGCAGTACTTC
v_gene: TRBV7-9; d_gene: -; abundance: -; j_gene: TRBJ2-7; CDR3aa: CASSLAGVGVKAYEQYF; CDR3nt: TGTGCCAGCAGCTTAGCGGGGGTCGGGGTAAAGGCCTACGAGCAGTACTTC
v_gene: TRBV6-5; d_gene: -; abundance: once; j_gene: TRBJ2-7; CDR3aa: CASGPDNYEQYF; CDR3nt: TGTGCCAGCGGCCCGGACAACTACGAGCAGTACTTC
v_gene: TRBV5-1; d_gene: -; abundance: -; j_gene: TRBJ2-3; CDR3aa: CASSLWGIEGGQYF; CDR3nt: TGCGCCAGCAGCTTATGGGGCATAGAGGGTGGGCAGTATTTT
v_gene: TRBV7-3; d_gene: -; abundance: few; j_gene: TRBJ1-6; CDR3aa: CASSLTGRNSPLHF; CDR3nt: TGTGCCAGCAGCTTAACGGGCAGGAATTCACCCCTCCACTTT
v_gene: TRBV6-5; d_gene: -; abundance: -; j_gene: TRBJ1-2; CDR3aa: CASLQIGYGYTF; CDR3nt: TGTGCCAGCCTTCAGATCGGCTATGGCTACACCTTC
v_gene: TRBV11-2; d_gene: -; abundance: -; j_gene: TRBJ2-5; CDR3aa: CASSLLGVVSEETQYF; CDR3nt: TGTGCCAGCAGCCTCCTGGGGGTTGTTAGTGAAGAGACCCAGTACTTC
v_gene: TRBV19; d_gene: -; abundance: -; j_gene: TRBJ1-2; CDR3aa: CASSIVDGYTF; CDR3nt: TGTGCCAGTAGTATAGTTGATGGCTACACCTTC
v_gene: TRBV5-1; d_gene: TRBD1; abundance: -; j_gene: TRBJ2-7; CDR3aa: CASSPRTGGGYEQYF; CDR3nt: TGCGCCAGCAGCCCCAGGACAGGTGGAGGCTACGAGCAGTACTTC
v_gene: TRBV7-9; d_gene: -; abundance: few; j_gene: TRBJ1-3; CDR3aa: CASSVTGNTIYF; CDR3nt: TGTGCCAGCAGCGTGACGGGAAACACCATATATTTT
v_gene: TRBV7-9; d_gene: TRBD2; abundance: -; j_gene: TRBJ2-3; CDR3aa: CASSFLATSGSTDTQYF; CDR3nt: TGTGCCAGCAGCTTTCTGGCGACTAGCGGTAGCACAGATACGCAGTATTTT
v_gene: TRBV2; d_gene: TRBD1; abundance: -; j_gene: TRBJ1-2; CDR3aa: CASSPRREGASGYTF; CDR3nt: TGTGCCAGCAGTCCAAGAAGGGAGGGGGCGAGTGGCTACACCTTC
v_gene: TRBV6-1; d_gene: TRBD1; abundance: -; j_gene: TRBJ1-2; CDR3aa: CASTQGAYGYGYTF; CDR3nt: TGTGCCAGCACGCAGGGGGCATATGGGTATGGCTACACCTTC
v_gene: TRBV28; d_gene: TRBD2; abundance: -; j_gene: TRBJ2-1; CDR3aa: CASTLSGGEQFF; CDR3nt: TGTGCCAGCACCCTGAGCGGGGGCGAGCAGTTCTTC
v_gene: TRBV5-5; d_gene: -; abundance: -; j_gene: TRBJ2-5; CDR3aa: CASSLRERLQETQYF; CDR3nt: TGTGCCAGCAGCTTGCGTGAGCGGCTTCAAGAGACCCAGTACTTC
v_gene: TRBV5-4; d_gene: -; abundance: -; j_gene: TRBJ2-1; CDR3aa: CASRPSAGGEQFF; CDR3nt: TGTGCCAGCAGGCCCTCAGCCGGGGGTGAGCAGTTCTTC
v_gene: TRBV4-2; d_gene: TRBD1; abundance: -; j_gene: TRBJ2-7; CDR3aa: CASSHRTGTGNHEQYF; CDR3nt: TGTGCCAGCAGCCATCGAACCGGGACAGGGAACCACGAGCAGTACTTC
v_gene: TRBV6-5; d_gene: TRBD2; abundance: -; j_gene: TRBJ2-7; CDR3aa: CASSSGGEQYF; CDR3nt: TGTGCCAGCAGTTCGGGGGGGGAGCAGTACTTC
v_gene: TRBV6-5; d_gene: TRBD1; abundance: -; j_gene: TRBJ1-1; CDR3aa: CASSLGTGGTEAFF; CDR3nt: TGTGCCAGCAGCTTAGGGACAGGGGGCACTGAAGCTTTCTTT
v_gene: TRBV5-1; d_gene: -; abundance: once; j_gene: TRBJ2-7; CDR3aa: CASSLSRAYEQYF; CDR3nt: TGCGCCAGCAGCTTGAGTAGGGCCTACGAGCAGTACTTC
v_gene: TRBV4-1; d_gene: -; abundance: -; j_gene: TRBJ2-2; CDR3aa: CASSQGEYTGELFF; CDR3nt: TGCGCCAGCAGCCAGGGGGAATACACCGGGGAGCTGTTTTTT
v_gene: TRBV7-9; d_gene: -; abundance: -; j_gene: TRBJ2-3; CDR3aa: CASRSGATDTQYF; CDR3nt: TGTGCCAGCCGCTCGGGAGCCACAGATACGCAGTATTTT
v_gene: TRBV4-3; d_gene: -; abundance: -; j_gene: TRBJ2-4; CDR3aa: CASSQEGYSGSLAKNIQYF; CDR3nt: TGCGCCAGCAGCCAAGAAGGTTACAGCGGCAGCCTAGCCAAAAACATTCAGTACTTC
v_gene: TRBV9; d_gene: TRBD1; abundance: -; j_gene: TRBJ2-2; CDR3aa: CASSVQGDTGELFF; CDR3nt: TGTGCCAGCAGCGTACAGGGGGACACCGGGGAGCTGTTTTTT
v_gene: TRBV7-2; d_gene: -; abundance: -; j_gene: TRBJ2-2; CDR3aa: CASSPRQDTGELFF; CDR3nt: TGTGCCAGCAGCCCTAGACAGGACACCGGGGAGCTGTTTTTT